The 30 T cell receptor beta chains below come from one sample, sequenced in a study of shared clonotypes between healthy human individuals. As defined, naive CD8 cells were CD45RO-negative and positively selected for CCR7, with terminally differentiated effector memory CD45RA+ cells excluded. TCRdb's table, derived via immunoSEQ multiplex PCR, lists solely in-frame clones and lacks some. Of 2 million to 2.5 million clones listed, just over 90% were seen once; the top ten hold 1.5% to 2%. What was sequenced was naive CD8+ T cells from PBMCs. Receptors originate from a man between 18 and 35 years old in good health. Some clones in this sample may be carry-over from other donors' samples.

The CDR3 loop is CSVLAVVSSYEQYF. The CDR3 DNA follows: TGCAGCGTTCTGGCGGTAGTGAGCTCCTACGAGCAGTACTTC. The genes are TRBV29-1 and TRBJ2-7; D ambiguous. Per germline, CDR1 SQVTM and CDR2 ANQGSEA. Trimming shortened V by 5 bases and J by 0 bases, and 14 bases separated the two germline ends. The CDR3 totals 14 residues.

J is TRBJ2-2 and V is TRBV27; D is unresolved. This CDR3 region has 12 residues. V lost 6 bases, J lost 7 bases, and 9 bases lay in between. Germline CDR1 reads MNHEY; CDR2 reads SMNVEV (reference sequence). The CDR3 bases are TGTGCCAGCAGCATCTCACTCGGGGAGCTGTTTTTT. Its translation is CASSISLGELFF.

This chain uses TRBV13 with TRBJ2-1, with 9 bases matching TRBD2. V was clipped by 8 bases and J by 4 bases; unmatched bases: 12. The CDR3 length is 16 residues. Per the germline V gene, CDR1 is PRHDT and CDR2 is FYEKMQ (reference sequence). The CDR3 here is CASRGRDEHVYNEQFF. CDR3 bases: TGTGCCAGCCGCGGGAGGGACGAGCACGTATACAATGAGCAGTTCTTC.

This sequence joins TRBV7-3 and TRBJ2-2; D is tentatively TRBD1 or TRBD2 (6 bases each). The CDR3 is 17 amino acids. V dropped 0 bases and J dropped 2 bases, with 13 bases sitting between them. Germline V gives CDR1 SGHTA, CDR2 FQGTGA. The CDR3 bases are TGTGCCAGCAGCTTAACGCCCCGGGGGCGAAACACCGGGGAGCTGTTTTTT. This codes for CASSLTPRGRNTGELFF. Full variable domain (missing parts from reference TRBV7-3 and TRBJ2-2): GAGVSQTPSNKVTEKGKYVELRCDPISGHTALYWYRQSLGQGPEFLIYFQGTGAADDSGLPNDRFFAVRPEGSVSTLKIQRTERGDSAVYLCASSLTPRGRNTGELFFGEGSRLTVL.

This chain links TRBV11-2 with TRBJ1-1; D gene uncertain. This CDR3 region has 15 residues. Deletions cut 7 bases from V and 0 bases from J, with 15 bases between. CDR1 and CDR2 (germline): SGHAT, FQNNGV. The CDR3 here is CASTPPGRLNTEAFF. Written as DNA, the CDR3 is TGTGCCAGCACCCCCCCCGGGCGGTTGAACACTGAAGCTTTCTTT.

The rearrangement links TRBV19 to TRBJ2-3; the D is unclear. This CDR3 comprises 15 residues. Germline loops: CDR1 LNHDA, CDR2 SQIVND (reference sequence). The ends were cut back, 5 bases at V and 2 bases at J, with 14 bases in the middle. CDR3 loop: CASSFREDDTDTQYF. The CDR3 DNA sequence: TGTGCCAGTAGTTTTCGCGAAGATGACACAGATACGCAGTATTTT.

The chain carries TRBV10-2 and TRBJ1-1, with unresolved D. The germline V gene encodes CDR1 WSHSY and CDR2 SAAADI. The CDR3 extends over 15 amino acids. V lost 0 bases and J 6 bases, leaving 14 bases between the germline ends. In DNA form, the CDR3 reads TGCGCCAGCAGTGAGTCGACAAGGGCTAACTCTGAAGCTTTCTTT. Translating gives CASSESTRANSEAFF.

J is TRBJ2-1 and V is TRBV7-3, with D unclear. V gave up 6 bases and J gave up 7 bases, with 13 bases separating them. Germline V CDR1 and CDR2: SGHTA, FQGTGA. This CDR3 contains 13 residues. Here the CDR3 DNA reads TGTGCCAGCAGGGCGGCCCCTGCAAATGAGCAGTTCTTC. Amino acids: CASRAAPANEQFF.

The V and J genes are TRBV27 and TRBJ2-1, with D hard to call. V was pared by 1 base and J by 4 bases, with 14 bases between. CDR1 MNHEY and CDR2 SMNVEV come from the germline V gene (reference sequence). CDR3 length equals 16 residues. The CDR3 DNA follows: TGTGCCAGCAGTTTATGGAATTCCGGGCCTTACAATGAGCAGTTCTTC. This codes for CASSLWNSGPYNEQFF.

This clone was seen only once. The V gene is TRBV5-4, the J gene TRBJ1-3; D is perhaps TRBD1 (6 bases). With 1 base removed from V and 0 bases from J, the gap between germline ends came to 20 bases. The CDR3 loop spans 19 amino acids. Germline V CDR1 and CDR2: SGHNT, YYREEE (reference sequence). In DNA form, the CDR3 reads TGTGCCAGCAGCTTGACAGGGCGCGCCGGCCAGAACTCTGGAAACACCATATATTTT. It codes for CASSLTGRAGQNSGNTIYF. Full variable domain (remainder filled in from reference TRBV5-4 and TRBJ1-3): ETGVTQSPTHLIKTRGQQVTLRCSSQSGHNTVSWYQQALGQGPQFIFQYYREEENGRGNFPPRFSGLQFPNYSSELNVNALELDDSALYLCASSLTGRAGQNSGNTIYFGEGSWLTVV.

CDR3 loop: CASWDSSNTGELFF. Written as DNA, the CDR3 is TGTGCCAGTTGGGACAGCTCGAACACCGGGGAGCTGTTTTTT. The rearrangement joins TRBV2 to TRBJ2-2; 7 bases are shared with TRBD1. The CDR3 is 14 amino acids. V lost 9 bases, J lost 0 bases, and 4 bases stayed unmatched. Germline lookup yields CDR1 SNHLY and CDR2 FYNNEI. Full variable domain (rest looked up from reference TRBV2 and TRBJ2-2): EPEVTQTPSHQVTQMGQEVILRCVPISNHLYFYWYRQILGQKVEFLVSFYNNEISEKSEIFDDQFSVERPDGSNFTLKIRSTKLEDSAMYFCASWDSSNTGELFFGEGSRLTVL.

The V and J genes are TRBV7-9 and TRBJ2-1; TRBD2 aligns across 10 bases. CDR1 and CDR2 (germline): SEHNR, FQNEAQ (reference sequence). The V and J ends lost 5 bases and 4 bases, in that order; junction bases with no gene match: 8. The CDR3 covers 16 residues. CDR3 bases: TGTGCCAGCAGCGAGGGGCGGACTAGCGGATACAATGAGCAGTTCTTC. Translation gives CASSEGRTSGYNEQFF.

This clone has only a few counts. This chain uses TRBV18 with TRBJ2-7; a possible D gene is TRBD1 (6 bases). Germline CDR1 reads KGHSH; CDR2 reads LQKENI. The CDR3 has 16 residues. Between the trimmed V and J ends, which lost 3 bases and 2 bases, there was a span of 17 bases. CDR3 in DNA: TGTGCCAGCTCACCCGTTTCTCGGACAGCCGCCTACGAGCAGTACTTC. This codes for CASSPVSRTAAYEQYF.

In the case of this clone: This specimen includes other DNA sequences encoding the same CDR3. The CDR3 is CASSLVGGAEAFF. Written as DNA, the CDR3 is TGTGCCAGCAGCTTAGTGGGGGGCGCTGAAGCTTTCTTT. This chain connects TRBV7-9 to TRBJ1-1; the D gene is possibly TRBD1 (6 bases). CDR1 is SEHNR, CDR2 FQNEAQ, per germline (reference sequence). The V end was cut by 1 base, the J end by 6 bases, with 9 bases between. CDR3 length equals 13 residues.

This clone was detected a few times. This CDR3 is CASSAGSGYEQYF. The CDR3 DNA reads as TGTGCCAGCAGCGCGGGTAGCGGTTACGAGCAGTACTTC. The chain recombines TRBV9 with TRBJ2-7, with a weak D call TRBD2 (6 bases). The germline V gene encodes CDR1 SGDLS and CDR2 YYNGEE. The CDR3 is 13 residues long. Trimming left V 3 bases short and J 4 bases short, with 11 bases between.

The V call is TRBV6-5, the J call TRBJ2-2; D call uncertain. The CDR3 is made up of 14 amino acids. CDR1 and CDR2 (germline): MNHEY, SVGAGI. The V end was cut by 2 bases, the J end by 5 bases, with 9 bases between. The CDR3 DNA is TGTGCCAGCAGTTACAACTGGGCTACCGGGGAGCTGTTTTTT. It specifies CASSYNWATGELFF.

The V and J genes are TRBV27 and TRBJ2-1, with 10 bases aligning to TRBD2. Germline V CDR1 and CDR2: MNHEY, SMNVEV (reference sequence). The length of the CDR3 is 17 residues. Losses at the gene ends were 4 bases for V and 4 bases for J; bases not matched to a gene: 10. The CDR3: CASSSSTLAGNYNEQFF. The DNA for the CDR3 is TGTGCCAGCAGTTCCTCTACACTAGCGGGGAATTACAATGAGCAGTTCTTC.

The V and J genes are TRBV30 and TRBJ1-6, with unresolved D. The CDR3 runs 14 residues. Germline values: CDR1 GTSNPN, CDR2 SVGIG (reference sequence). V lost 1 base, J lost 2 bases, and 6 bases lay in between. In nucleotides, the CDR3 is TGTGCCTGGAGTGCGGAGGCCTATAATTCACCCCTCCACTTT. Amino acids: CAWSAEAYNSPLHF.

This sequence joins TRBV28 and TRBJ1-1; D not resolved. Germline CDR1 MDHEN, CDR2 SYDVKM. V shed 8 bases and J shed 1 base, with 5 bases lying between them. The CDR3 runs 11 residues. CDR3 sequence: CASVENTEAFF. The CDR3 coding sequence is TGTGCCAGCGTCGAGAACACTGAAGCTTTCTTT. Combining the CDR3 with reference TRBV28 and TRBJ1-1 gives the whole variable domain DVKVTQSSRYLVKRTGEKVFLECVQDMDHENMFWYRQDPGLGLRLIYFSYDVKMKEKGDIPEGYSVSREKKERFSLILESASTNQTSMYLCASVENTEAFFGQGTRLTVV.

The chain carries TRBV19 and TRBJ1-2; 12 bases line up with TRBD1. Germline V gives CDR1 LNHDA, CDR2 SQIVND (reference sequence). CDR3 length: 11 residues. V lost 7 bases, J lost 13 bases, and 4 bases stayed unmatched. The CDR3 coding sequence is TGTGCCAGTACGGGACAGGGGGCATGCACCTTC. It is translated as CASTGQGACTF.

Written as DNA, the CDR3 is TGCGCCAGCAGCCAAACCACAGGAGGTAGCAATCAGCCCCAGCATTTT. This sequence encodes CASSQTTGGSNQPQHF. The J gene is TRBJ1-5, the V gene TRBV4-1; D is perhaps TRBD1 (5 bases). The V gene lost 2 bases and the J gene lost 0 bases, with 11 bases spanning the gap. There are 16 residues in the CDR3. Germline loops: CDR1 MGHRA, CDR2 YSYEKL.

The chain links TRBV11-2 to TRBJ1-1; D uncertain. From germline, CDR1 is SGHAT and CDR2 FQNNGV. The CDR3 consists of 14 residues. V was clipped by 0 bases and J by 5 bases, with 10 bases between them. CDR3 sequence: CASSLDTPSTEAFF. CDR3 DNA sequence: TGTGCCAGCAGCTTAGATACCCCTAGTACTGAAGCTTTCTTT. Full variable domain (missing parts from reference TRBV11-2 and TRBJ1-1): EAGVAQSPRYKIIEKRQSVAFWCNPISGHATLYWYQQILGQGPKLLIQFQNNGVVDDSQLPKDRFSAERLKGVDSTLKIQPAKLEDSAVYLCASSLDTPSTEAFFGQGTRLTVV.

Remarks on this clone: The DNA is left out, because the CDR3 cannot be placed on it with certainty; the CDR3 is given as TCRdb lists it. The rearrangement uses TRBV27 and TRBJ2-1. The CDR3 sequence runs 13 residues, both termini included. Germline V gene lookup returns CDR1 MNHEY and CDR2 SMNVEV (reference sequence). The CDR3 loop reads CASSSSRGNEQFF.

The gene calls are TRBV14 and TRBJ2-7, with 8 positions matching TRBD1. With 2 bases clipped from V and 4 bases from J, the junction kept 10 bases outside the gene matches. This CDR3 has 16 amino acids. Looked up from germline, CDR1 is SGHDN and CDR2 is FVKESK. The CDR3 sequence: CASSQLIGQGRYEQYF. The CDR3 DNA is TGTGCCAGCAGCCAATTAATCGGACAGGGAAGGTACGAGCAGTACTTC.

V and J are TRBV7-3 and TRBJ2-2; TRBD1 agrees at 9 bases. The CDR3 covers 16 residues. V gave up 3 bases and J gave up 5 bases; unmatched junction bases: 7. Germline V gene sequence: CDR1 SGHTA, CDR2 FQGTGA. The CDR3 region is CASSFPDRGGTGELFF. The DNA for the CDR3 is TGTGCCAGCAGCTTTCCGGACAGGGGAGGAACCGGGGAGCTGTTTTTT. Drawing the rest from reference TRBV7-3 and TRBJ2-2, the complete variable domain is GAGVSQTPSNKVTEKGKYVELRCDPISGHTALYWYRQSLGQGPEFLIYFQGTGAADDSGLPNDRFFAVRPEGSVSTLKIQRTERGDSAVYLCASSFPDRGGTGELFFGEGSRLTVL.

This chain connects TRBV2 to TRBJ1-1, with D perhaps TRBD1 (5 bases). CDR3 length equals 12 residues. V was trimmed by 4 bases and J by 8 bases, leaving 11 bases between them. The germline CDR1 and CDR2 sequences are SNHLY and FYNNEI. CDR3 nucleotides: TGTGCCAGCAGTGCATGGGGACGGGAAGCTTTCTTT. Amino acid sequence: CASSAWGREAFF.

The chain joins TRBV7-8 to TRBJ2-1; 8 bases agree with TRBD2. J lost 5 bases, V lost 4 bases, and 13 bases had no gene match. This CDR3 is 17 amino acids long. Per germline, CDR1 SGHVS and CDR2 FQNEAQ. As DNA, the CDR3 is TGTGCCAGCAGCTCTCCGGGAAGACTAGCGCATCACAATGAGCAGTTCTTC. It is translated as CASSSPGRLAHHNEQFF.

The chain combines TRBV7-8 with TRBJ2-7, with TRBD1 matching 11 bases. There are 12 residues in the CDR3. The V gene's germline CDR1 is SGHVS and CDR2 FQNEAQ. V lost 11 bases to trimming and J lost 3 bases; unmatched junction nucleotides: 3. The CDR3 DNA sequence: TGTGCCGGGGGACAGGGGGGCTACGAGCAGTACTTC. Translating gives CAGGQGGYEQYF. The full variable domain, its missing parts supplied by reference TRBV7-8 and TRBJ2-7, is GAGVSQSPRYKVAKRGQDVALRCDPISGHVSLFWYQQALGQGPEFLTYFQNEAQLDKSGLPSDRFFAERPEGSVSTLKIQRTQQEDSAVYLCAGGQGGYEQYFGPGTRLTVT.

The chain carries TRBV7-9 and TRBJ2-5, with a tentative D call TRBD2 (6 bases). There are 15 residues in the CDR3. V gave up 6 bases and J gave up 4 bases, with 18 bases separating them. Looked up from germline, CDR1 is SEHNR and CDR2 is FQNEAQ (reference sequence). Here the CDR3 DNA reads TGTGCCAGCAGGAGTAGTATTGGGGGAGGAGAGACCCAGTACTTC. It yields the protein CASRSSIGGGETQYF.

The V and J genes are TRBV27 and TRBJ2-3, with D tentatively TRBD2 (6 bases). Germline CDR1 and CDR2: MNHEY and SMNVEV (reference sequence). This CDR3 spans 16 amino acids. V lost 3 bases, J lost 6 bases, and 19 bases lay in between. The CDR3 loop reads CASSFGGVGFRDTQYF. CDR3 nucleotides: TGTGCCAGCAGTTTCGGGGGAGTCGGGTTCAGGGATACGCAGTATTTT.